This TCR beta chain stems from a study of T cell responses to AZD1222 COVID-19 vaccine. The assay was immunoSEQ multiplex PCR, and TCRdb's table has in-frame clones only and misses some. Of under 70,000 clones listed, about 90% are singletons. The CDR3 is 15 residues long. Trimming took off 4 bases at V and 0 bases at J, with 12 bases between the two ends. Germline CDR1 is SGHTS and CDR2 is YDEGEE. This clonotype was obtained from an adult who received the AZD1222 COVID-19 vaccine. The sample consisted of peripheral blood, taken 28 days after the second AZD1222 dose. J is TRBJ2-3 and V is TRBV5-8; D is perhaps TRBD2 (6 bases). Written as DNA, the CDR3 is TGTGCCAGCAGCCGGAGGGGACTTAGCACAGATACGCAGTATTTT. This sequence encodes CASSRRGLSTDTQYF.